These T cell receptor beta chains were read from a single sample in a study of Graves' ophthalmopathy and Graves' hyperthyroidism. One entry per CDR3 protein, called by TCRdb with MiXCR from the multiplex PCR reads. Of about 380,000 distinct CDR3 sequences in the sample, about 16% were seen once. Sequences were obtained from peripheral blood. These receptors all come from a woman younger than 35 with stable Graves' hyperthyroidism. Each CDR3 is given with its conserved first and last residue. A D gene is named only where the DNA matches it firmly.

>-|TRBV24-1|TRBJ2-4
CATSDSSINIQYF
>-|TRBV2|TRBJ2-5
CASSGPGQIQETQYF
>-|TRBV4-1|TRBJ2-7
CASSHTSDAAEQYF
>TRBD1|TRBV29-1|TRBJ2-7
CSVPGQGFYEQYF
>-|TRBV12-3/TRBV12-4|TRBJ1-1
CASSLAGRRGEAFF
>TRBD1|TRBV11-2|TRBJ1-6
CASSIRRQGSYNSPLHF
>TRBD1|TRBV12-3/TRBV12-4|TRBJ2-2
CASTPTGLGAGELFF
>-|TRBV7-2|TRBJ1-1
CASSLRGRVDTEAFF
>TRBD1|TRBV24-1|TRBJ1-5
CATSAATGGNQPQHF
>-|TRBV12-5|TRBJ1-5
CASGLVVGRGSNQPQHF
>-|TRBV5-1|TRBJ2-7
CASSSGDTGYEQYF
>-|TRBV10-3|TRBJ2-7
CAIAQSSYEQYF
>TRBD1|TRBV24-1|TRBJ1-6
CATSDQDRDGSPLHF
>TRBD2|TRBV7-2|TRBJ2-5
CASSLSGGRRETQYF
>-|TRBV24-1|TRBJ2-5
CATSSGGRTQYF
>-|TRBV6-7|TRBJ1-2
CASPRPIEIPYGYTF
>-|TRBV7-9|TRBJ1-1
CASSLPSRGNTEAFF
>-|TRBV12-5|TRBJ1-2
CASARDSSYGYTF
>-|TRBV6-1|TRBJ2-2
CASREPGVSSGDLFF
>-|TRBV6-5|TRBJ1-5
CASSYGHNGEGLSLINQPQHF
>-|TRBV7-9|TRBJ1-5
CASSPPGQTQPQHF
>TRBD1|TRBV6-1|TRBJ2-7
CASTRQGGYEQYF
>TRBD1|TRBV27|TRBJ2-7
CASSPSTGGKGYEQYF
>-|TRBV20-1|TRBJ2-7
CSAEAHKSSYEQYF
>-|TRBV28|TRBJ2-5
CASSKRSGTNQETQYF
>-|TRBV14|TRBJ2-2
CASARRITGELFF
>-|TRBV10-3|TRBJ2-5
CAISDMGETQYF
>-|TRBV20-1|TRBJ1-4
CSALRAGGEKLFF
>-|TRBV12-5|TRBJ2-2
CASGLRTGELFF
>-|TRBV19|TRBJ1-1
CASSTGTENTEAFF
>-|TRBV11-3|TRBJ1-2
CASSSGSGGYGYTF
>-|TRBV6-5|TRBJ2-7
CASSPKMGTYEQYF
>-|TRBV7-3|TRBJ2-2
CASSLYTGSSGELFF
>TRBD1|TRBV12-3/TRBV12-4|TRBJ1-4
CASSPDRGFVKLFF
>-|TRBV6-5|TRBJ1-6
CASSYGRGRSLSSPLHF
>-|TRBV7-8|TRBJ2-5
CASSLLGGRSPETQYF
>TRBD2|TRBV19|TRBJ2-7
CASSIAGGYEQYF
>-|TRBV7-2|TRBJ1-5
CASSLVRESNQPQHF
>-|TRBV29-1|TRBJ2-2
CSVSGGNTGELFF
>TRBD1|TRBV27|TRBJ2-2
CASSFYRGQGTGELFF
>-|TRBV11-1|TRBJ1-1
CASSLDGTNTEAFF
>TRBD1|TRBV27|TRBJ2-7
CASRPGTGGNEQYF